This T cell receptor beta chain is drawn from a study of blood T cell repertoires in COVID-19 (dated by TCRdb to the early 2020s). Looking at the study overall: The collaborator samples originated in the United States, Italy and Spain and spanned the acute and convalescent phases of COVID-19. A de-identified subject ID, COVID-19 status, age in years and sex were almost always included in the sample metadata. A freely available public database, intended as a resource for researchers studying the immune response to SARS-CoV-2, is where the repertoires were released. The dataset comprised deeply sampled blood TCRbeta repertoires from subjects exposed to, actively infected with, or recovered from COVID-19. The samples were drawn from the first 160 participants of the ongoing ImmuneRACE study and from 950 to 1,500 subjects provided by 6 global collaborators. Where HLA class I and class II types were available, the types were taken from metadata supplied by the sample provider, not from assay-based typing. The material from the prospective study consisted of cDNA or gDNA derived from T cells, B-cell-depleted T cells, or PBMCs.

What the research found in general, with its limitations: The amount of clinical and demographic metadata varied by source and participant and was provided uncurated.

Collaborating institutions collected whole blood in K2EDTA tubes following their own protocols. For TCRbeta analysis, collaborators shipped samples as frozen whole blood, isolated PBMCs, or DNA extracted from either of those sample types. Notes on this clone: Its specific antigen is unknown. No base-level quality is on record; no much larger clone is a single base apart.

The immunoSEQ Assay, a bias-controlled multiplex PCR, was used to amplify TCRbeta CDR3 regions from genomic DNA. Under the source paper's analysis protocol: Nucleated cell counts per sample were estimated from amplification of reference gene primers within the assay. To quantify the absolute abundance of each unique TCRbeta CDR3 rearrangement, sequence reads were collapsed and filtered. Productive Simpson clonality was computed per sample as the square root of Simpson's diversity index over productive rearrangements. What TCRdb holds here is the immuneACCESS table cut down to in-frame rearrangements. Part of the clones is not present; checked against another copy, under half of the missing clones reflect an unresolved V gene, and the others are unexplained. V and J calls and clone size are given by that table; D and trimming were obtained from the DNA. The sample includes over 20,000 clones, with 90% observed a single time. The ten largest clones represent roughly 2.5% of the sample.

Via the germline V gene, CDR1 is MDHEN and CDR2 SYDVKM. Trimming removed 5 bases from V and 1 base from J, leaving 17 bases between the germline ends. From the cysteine through the phenylalanine, the CDR3 covers 16 amino acids. The only DNA kept is the CDR3, 48 bases in frame from the first base. The chain employs TRBV28 and TRBJ1-1; no confident D gene assignment can be made. The TCR originated in a man between 65 and 79 years old with acute or convalescent COVID-19. Sequencing used peripheral blood. The CDR3 has the sequence CASSPHGASENTEAFF. The base sequence is TGTGCCAGCAGTCCTCACGGAGCTTCTGAGAACACTGAAGCTTTCTTT.